The subject of this entry is one T cell receptor beta chain. What it binds is not known. RNA transcripts yielded amplified TCR beta CDR3 regions. RT-PCR in the first round used HTBI primers; a second-round multiplex PCR followed. TCRdb redid the calling of the multiplex PCR reads with MiXCR, one entry per CDR3 protein. The sample holds a few hundred thousand distinct CDR3 sequences, about 40% seen once. The record originates from a study of Graves' ophthalmopathy and Graves' hyperthyroidism. Study conclusions and caveats: The study's model predicted ophthalmopathy progression at over 55% sensitivity and about 72% specificity.

The germline V gene encodes CDR1 WNHNN and CDR2 SYGVQD (reference sequence). V lost 5 bases to trimming and J lost 4 bases; unmatched junction nucleotides: 7. This CDR3 comprises 15 residues. This receptor was taken from an adult man with Graves' hyperthyroidism. The chain uses TRBV10-1 and TRBJ2-3; the match to TRBD2 covers 9 bases. Input material: peripheral blood or thyroid tissue (not recorded which). The CDR3 bases are TGCGCCAGCAGTACGACTAGCGGTTCGGCAGATACGCAGTATTTT. Protein product: CASSTTSGSADTQYF.